This is a list of T cell receptor beta chains from one sample in a study of blood T cell repertoires in COVID-19. Assay: immunoSEQ multiplex PCR; the TCRdb copy retains only in-frame clones and omits some. Of under 250,000 clones detected, 80% to 90% appear once; the ten largest clones hold approximately 0.7%. Sequenced material: peripheral blood. These receptors all stem from a man in his forties with acute or convalescent COVID-19. The CDR3 runs from the conserved cysteine through the conserved F or W. A D gene is named only where the DNA matches it firmly. Some rows have no size entry. The others give once, few or many, or a class for an expanded clone.

.	.	TRBV21-1	TRBJ1-4	CASSKGVGAGTVANEKLFF	.
many	.	TRBV27	TRBJ1-2	CASRIANYGYTF	TGTGCCAGCAGGATAGCCAACTATGGCTACACCTTC
.	.	TRBV5-6	TRBJ2-1	CASSLDSNEQFF	TGTGCCAGCAGCTTGGACAGCAATGAGCAGTTCTTC
.	.	TRBV4-1	TRBJ1-2	CASSQDQTAGYGYTF	TGCGCCAGCAGCCAAGATCAGACAGCCGGCTATGGCTACACCTTC
.	TRBD1	TRBV28	TRBJ1-2	CASSFPGTDYGYTF	TGTGCCAGCAGTTTCCCCGGGACAGACTATGGCTACACCTTC
.	.	TRBV4-1	TRBJ2-5	CASRRGGEETQYF	TGCGCCAGCAGAAGGGGGGGCGAAGAGACCCAGTACTTC
.	TRBD1	TRBV18	TRBJ2-5	CASSQTTGAQETQYF	TGTGCCAGCTCACAGACGACAGGGGCACAAGAGACCCAGTACTTC
once	.	TRBV2	TRBJ2-7	CASSSLPGAYEQYF	TGTGCCAGCAGTTCATTACCAGGGGCTTACGAGCAGTACTTC
.	.	TRBV3-1/TRBV3-2	TRBJ2-1	CASSQVKAHNEQFF	TGTGCCAGCAGCCAAGTGAAAGCGCACAATGAGCAGTTCTTC
once	TRBD2	TRBV5-1	TRBJ2-3	CASSPGLGLRTDTQYF	TGCGCCAGCAGCCCGGGACTAGGTTTGCGGACAGATACGCAGTATTTT
.	.	TRBV9	TRBJ2-1	CASSVGPNEQFF	TGTGCCAGCAGCGTAGGGCCCAATGAGCAGTTCTTC
.	TRBD2	TRBV28	TRBJ2-7	CASRRTSGRLDEQYF	TGTGCCAGCAGACGAACTAGCGGGAGATTGGACGAGCAGTACTTC
.	TRBD2	TRBV7-2	TRBJ2-7	CASSLASGRAAVRNEQYF	TGTGCCAGCAGCTTAGCTAGCGGGAGGGCGGCCGTAAGGAACGAGCAGTACTTC
.	TRBD2	TRBV2	TRBJ2-7	CASRRTSGRDYF	TGTGCCAGCAGGAGGACTAGCGGGAGAGATTACTTC
.	TRBD1	TRBV28	TRBJ2-7	CASSPHGQGSYEQYF	TGTGCCAGCAGTCCGCACGGACAGGGCTCCTACGAGCAGTACTTC